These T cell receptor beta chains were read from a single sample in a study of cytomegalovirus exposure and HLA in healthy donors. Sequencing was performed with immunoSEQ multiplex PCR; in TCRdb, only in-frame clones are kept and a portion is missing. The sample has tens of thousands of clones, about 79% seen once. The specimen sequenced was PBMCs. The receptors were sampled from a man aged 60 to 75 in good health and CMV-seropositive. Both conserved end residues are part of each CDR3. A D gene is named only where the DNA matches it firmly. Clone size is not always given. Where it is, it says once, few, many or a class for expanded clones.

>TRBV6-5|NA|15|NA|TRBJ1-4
CASRPPGGASEKLFF
TGTGCCAGCAGGCCTCCGGGCGGGGCTAGTGAAAAACTGTTTTTT
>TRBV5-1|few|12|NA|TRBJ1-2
CASSFGGLGYTF
TGCGCCAGCAGCTTCGGGGGGCTTGGCTACACCTTC
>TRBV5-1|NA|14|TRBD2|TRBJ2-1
CASSRTSGYNEQFF
TGCGCCAGCAGCCGGACTAGCGGCTACAATGAGCAGTTCTTC
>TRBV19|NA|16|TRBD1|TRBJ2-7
CASSPGTGSGIYEQYF
TGTGCCAGTAGTCCGGGGACAGGGTCAGGGATTTACGAGCAGTACTTC
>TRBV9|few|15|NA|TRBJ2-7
CASSLRPGQGYEQYF
TGTGCCAGCAGTCTACGTCCGGGACAAGGGTACGAGCAGTACTTC
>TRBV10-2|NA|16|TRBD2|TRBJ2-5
CASSDRTRKGRETQYF
TGCGCCAGCAGTGATAGGACTAGGAAGGGTCGGGAGACCCAGTACTTC
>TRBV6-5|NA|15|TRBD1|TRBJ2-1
CASSRQGSSYNEQFF
TGTGCCAGCAGTCGACAGGGCAGCTCCTACAATGAGCAGTTCTTC
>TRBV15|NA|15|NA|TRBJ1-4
CATSREGRRGEKLFF
TGTGCCACCAGCAGAGAAGGTCGCAGGGGAGAAAAACTGTTTTTT
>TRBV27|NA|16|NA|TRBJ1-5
CASRITRGYGDQPQHF
TGTGCCAGCAGGATTACCAGGGGTTATGGCGACCAGCCCCAGCATTTT
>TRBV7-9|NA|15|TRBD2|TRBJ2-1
CASSQGLAGFNEQFF
TGTGCCAGCAGCCAGGGACTAGCGGGATTCAATGAGCAGTTCTTC
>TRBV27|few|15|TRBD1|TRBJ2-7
CASSLLGQNSYEQYF
TGTGCCAGCAGTTTATTGGGACAGAATTCCTACGAGCAGTACTTC
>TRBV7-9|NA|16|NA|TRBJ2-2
CASSLMGVVNTGELFF
TGTGCCAGCAGCTTAATGGGAGTGGTGAACACCGGGGAGCTGTTTTTT
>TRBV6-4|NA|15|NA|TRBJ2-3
CASSDSKGGTDTQYF
TGTGCCAGCAGTGACTCGAAGGGAGGCACAGATACGCAGTATTTT
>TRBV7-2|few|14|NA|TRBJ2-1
CASSLEARAVAEFF
TGTGCCAGCAGCTTAGAGGCGCGGGCTGTGGCAGAGTTCTTC
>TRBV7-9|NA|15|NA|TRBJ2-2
CASSLLQENTGELFF
TGTGCCAGCAGCTTATTGCAGGAGAACACCGGGGAGCTGTTTTTT
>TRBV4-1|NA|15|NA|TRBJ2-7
CASSQESERSYEQYF
TGCGCCAGCAGCCAAGAGTCCGAGAGGTCCTACGAGCAGTACTTC
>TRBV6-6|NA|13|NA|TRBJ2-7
CASSIQGSYEQYF
TGTGCCAGCAGTATACAGGGTTCCTACGAGCAGTACTTC
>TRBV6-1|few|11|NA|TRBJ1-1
CASSGPSVAFF
TGTGCCAGCAGTGGTCCATCGGTAGCTTTCTTT
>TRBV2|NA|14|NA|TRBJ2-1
CASSSDGRYNEQFF
TGTGCCAGCAGTAGCGACGGTCGCTACAATGAGCAGTTCTTC
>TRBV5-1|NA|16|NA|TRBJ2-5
CASSLGRSGAKETQYF
TGCGCCAGCAGCTTGGGGCGGAGCGGAGCGAAAGAGACCCAGTACTTC
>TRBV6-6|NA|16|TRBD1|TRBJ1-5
CASSPTTGGYNQPQHF
TGTGCCAGCAGCCCGACGACAGGGGGCTACAATCAGCCCCAGCATTTT
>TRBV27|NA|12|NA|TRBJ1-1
CASSRTGSEAFF
TGTGCCAGCAGTCGGACGGGGTCAGAAGCTTTCTTT
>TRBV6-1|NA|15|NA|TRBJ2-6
CASGAPGAGANVLTF
TGTGCCAGCGGGGCCCCGGGCGCCGGGGCCAACGTCCTGACTTTC
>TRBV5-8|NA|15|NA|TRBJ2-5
CASSTRFYSGGTQYF
TGTGCCAGCAGCACACGCTTTTATTCCGGGGGGACCCAGTACTTC
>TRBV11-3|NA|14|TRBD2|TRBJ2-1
CASREGLAGNEQFF
TGTGCCAGCAGGGAGGGACTAGCGGGCAATGAGCAGTTCTTC
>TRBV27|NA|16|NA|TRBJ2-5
CASSLYPDSLLETQYF
TGTGCCAGCAGTTTATACCCCGACAGTTTGTTGGAGACCCAGTACTTC
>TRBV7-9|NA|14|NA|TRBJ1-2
CASSYPGAYYGYTF
TGTGCCAGCAGCTATCCAGGGGCGTATTATGGCTACACCTTC
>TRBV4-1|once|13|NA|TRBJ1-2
CASSQQGLYGYTF
TGCGCCAGCAGCCAACAGGGGCTCTATGGCTACACCTTC
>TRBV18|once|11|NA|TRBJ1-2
CASSPGDGYTF
TGTGCCAGCTCACCCGGGGATGGCTACACCTTC
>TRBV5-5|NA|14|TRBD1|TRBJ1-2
CASSFLVQGAVYTF
TGTGCCAGCAGCTTCTTAGTCCAGGGGGCTGTCTACACCTTC
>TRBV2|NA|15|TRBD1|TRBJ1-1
CASSLQGAMNTEAFF
TGTGCCAGCAGTTTACAGGGGGCTATGAACACTGAAGCTTTCTTT
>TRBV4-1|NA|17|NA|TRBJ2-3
CASSQVETILRSDTQYF
TGCGCCAGCAGCCAAGTAGAGACAATATTGCGTTCAGATACGCAGTATTTT
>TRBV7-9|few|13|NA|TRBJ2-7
CASSPLPSYEQYF
TGTGCCAGCAGCCCACTCCCTTCCTACGAGCAGTACTTC
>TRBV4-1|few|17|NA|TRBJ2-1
CASSQPRLEGKKRQQFF
TGCGCCAGCAGCCAACCGCGACTAGAAGGGAAGAAGAGGCAGCAGTTCTTC
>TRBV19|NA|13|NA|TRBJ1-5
CASSIAVNQPQHF
TGTGCCAGTAGTATAGCTGTCAATCAGCCCCAGCATTTT
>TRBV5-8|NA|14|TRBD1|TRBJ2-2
CASTQTGAAGELFF
TGTGCCAGCACCCAAACAGGGGCCGCGGGGGAGCTGTTTTTT
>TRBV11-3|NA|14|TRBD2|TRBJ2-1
CASSLGSGGDEQFF
TGTGCCAGCAGCTTAGGTAGCGGGGGCGATGAGCAGTTCTTC
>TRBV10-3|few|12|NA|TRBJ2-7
CAIRDNSYEQYF
TGTGCCATCAGGGACAACTCCTACGAGCAGTACTTC
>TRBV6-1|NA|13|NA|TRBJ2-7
CASSSTPLYEQYF
TGTGCCAGCAGTTCTACGCCTCTCTACGAGCAGTACTTC
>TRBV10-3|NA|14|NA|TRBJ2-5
CASSYNVAQETQYF
TGTGCCAGCAGTTACAACGTGGCCCAAGAGACCCAGTACTTC
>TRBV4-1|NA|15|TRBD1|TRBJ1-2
CASSLTMGQGYGYTF
TGCGCCAGCAGCCTTACAATGGGACAGGGCTATGGCTACACCTTC
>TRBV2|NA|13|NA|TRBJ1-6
CASSEPGNSPLHF
TGTGCCAGCAGTGAACCGGGAAATTCACCCCTCCACTTT
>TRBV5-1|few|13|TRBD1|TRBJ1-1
CASSLDRGQIAFF
TGCGCCAGCAGCTTGGATAGGGGGCAAATAGCTTTCTTT
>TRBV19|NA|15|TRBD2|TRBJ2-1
CASSIIAGGRNEQFF
TGTGCCAGTAGTATTATAGCGGGGGGGCGCAATGAGCAGTTCTTC
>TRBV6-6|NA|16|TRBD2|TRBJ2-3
CASSYVAGGRTDTQYF
TGTGCCAGCAGTTACGTAGCGGGAGGCCGCACAGATACGCAGTATTTT
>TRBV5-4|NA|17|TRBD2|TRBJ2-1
CASRRSGGASGSNEQFF
TGTGCCAGCAGGCGTTCCGGGGGGGCTAGCGGGAGCAATGAGCAGTTCTTC
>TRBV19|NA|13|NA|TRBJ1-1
CASRDSLNTEAFF
TGTGCCAGTAGGGACAGTCTGAACACTGAAGCTTTCTTT
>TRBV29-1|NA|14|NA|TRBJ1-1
CSVAPREKNTEAFF
TGCAGCGTTGCCCCGCGCGAGAAGAACACTGAAGCTTTCTTT
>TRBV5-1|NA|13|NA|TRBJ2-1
CASSSGTFNEQFF
TGCGCCAGCAGCTCCGGGACTTTCAATGAGCAGTTCTTC
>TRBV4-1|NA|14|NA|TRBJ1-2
CASRVRVRDYGYTF
TGCGCCAGCAGGGTCCGGGTGAGAGACTATGGCTACACCTTC
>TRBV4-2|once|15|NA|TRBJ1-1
CASSQPGTPNTEAFF
TGTGCCAGCAGCCAACCCGGGACACCGAACACTGAAGCTTTCTTT
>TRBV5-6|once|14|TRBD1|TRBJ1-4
CASSQGAHGEKLFF
TGTGCCAGCAGTCAGGGGGCGCATGGGGAAAAACTGTTTTTT
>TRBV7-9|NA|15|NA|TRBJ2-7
CASSLVSDISYEQYF
TGTGCCAGCAGCTTAGTATCCGACATCTCCTACGAGCAGTACTTC
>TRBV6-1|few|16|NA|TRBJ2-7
CASSVRRTGPNYEQYF
TGTGCCAGCAGTGTTCGTAGAACAGGACCGAACTACGAGCAGTACTTC